The 12 T cell receptor beta chains reported below all come from one sample, sequenced in a study of post-analysis software for immune sequencing data. Libraries were made from TCR beta cDNA, and they carried unique molecular identifiers. From the PCR reads, TCRdb called clonotypes with MiXCR, one entry per CDR3 protein. This sample has around 160,000 distinct CDR3 sequences; around 36% occur once, and the top ten carry 25% to 30%. Specimen: blood, collected after autologous hematopoietic stem cell transplantation. All receptors derive from a girl aged 10 to 17 with multiple sclerosis.

This chain connects TRBV5-1 to TRBJ2-2; 7 bases align to TRBD1. The CDR3 sequence is 16 residues long. Trimming removed 3 bases from V and 1 base from J; junction bases left unmatched: 6. Germline CDR1 is SGHRS and CDR2 is YFSETQ. CDR3: CASSSRGGLNTGELFF. The CDR3 nucleotides read TGCGCCAGCAGCTCCAGAGGGGGCTTGAACACCGGGGAGCTGTTTTTT. Based on the CDR3 plus reference TRBV5-1 and TRBJ2-2, the full variable domain is KAGVTQTPRYLIKTRGQQVTLSCSPISGHRSVSWYQQTPGQGLQFLFEYFSETQRNKGNFPGRFSGRQFSNSRSEMNVSTLELGDSALYLCASSSRGGLNTGELFFGEGSRLTVL.

The chain uses TRBV3-1 and TRBJ2-7; D uncertain. The CDR3 runs to 15 residues. V shed 1 base and J shed 3 bases, with 13 bases lying between them. Germline values: CDR1 LGHDT, CDR2 YNNKEL (reference sequence). The CDR3 protein is CASSQVTPKNYEQYF. CDR3 nucleotides: TGTGCCAGCAGCCAAGTTACACCAAAAAACTACGAGCAGTACTTC.

This clonotype was counted a few times. V is TRBV9 and J is TRBJ2-1; D is unclear. Deletions cut 3 bases from V and 4 bases from J, with 11 bases between. CDR3 length equals 14 residues. Looked up from germline, CDR1 is SGDLS and CDR2 is YYNGEE. The CDR3 nucleotides read TGTGCCAGCAGCGGGGCAGCTCTGTACAATGAGCAGTTCTTC. Translation: CASSGAALYNEQFF. Full variable domain (missing parts from reference TRBV9 and TRBJ2-1): DSGVTQTPKHLITATGQRVTLRCSPRSGDLSVYWYQQSLDQGLQFLIQYYNGEERAKGNILERFSAQQFPDLHSELNLSSLELGDSALYFCASSGAALYNEQFFGPGTRLTVL.

This clonotype was seen more than once but under ten times. The chain uses TRBV14 and TRBJ2-1; 7 bases match TRBD1. The CDR3 has 16 residues. CDR1 and CDR2 (germline): SGHDN, FVKESK. The J segment lost 0 bases and the V segment lost 6 bases, leaving 8 bases of the junction unmatched. This chain's CDR3 is CASSHATGVSYNEQFF. CDR3 sequence (DNA): TGTGCCAGCAGTCACGCCACAGGGGTCTCCTACAATGAGCAGTTCTTC.

DNA of the CDR3: TGCAGTTTCCTCCGGACTAGCGACGAGCAGTACTTC. It encodes CSFLRTSDEQYF. The chain is built from TRBV20-1 and TRBJ2-7, with 9 bases aligning to TRBD2. Germline trimming cut 8 bases from V and 5 bases from J; bases unmatched to any gene: 7. Germline assignment: CDR1 DFQATT and CDR2 SNEGSKA (reference sequence). The CDR3 is made up of 12 amino acids.

This clonotype has only a few counts. The rearrangement joins TRBV4-2 to TRBJ1-6; 7 positions match TRBD1. CDR3 length equals 15 residues. J gave up 8 bases and V 1 base, and 5 bases lay outside the gene matches. Germline V lookup: CDR1 LGHNA, CDR2 YNFKEQ. The CDR3 coding sequence is TGTGCCAGCAGCCAAGCCGCAGGGGGGTATTCACCCCTCCACTTT. Its protein is CASSQAAGGYSPLHF.

This clonotype has a handful of counts. This chain uses TRBV20-1 with TRBJ2-3, with D hard to call. CDR1 DFQATT and CDR2 SNEGSKA come from the germline V gene (reference sequence). V lost 5 bases and J lost 4, with 7 bases in between. The CDR3 has 11 amino acids. CDR3 in amino acids: CSALVADTQYF. Written as DNA, the CDR3 is TGCAGTGCTTTGGTCGCAGATACGCAGTATTTT.

This clonotype showed up just a few times. This rearrangement joins TRBV25-1 to TRBJ2-1; 10 nucleotides line up with TRBD1. Germline V lookup: CDR1 MGHDK, CDR2 SYGVNS. Germline trimming cut 7 bases from V and 6 bases from J; bases unmatched to any gene: 12. CDR3 length equals 16 residues. CDR3: CASTKARDRGPNEQFF. The CDR3, as DNA: TGTGCCAGCACTAAGGCCCGAGACAGGGGGCCCAATGAGCAGTTCTTC. Based on the CDR3 plus reference TRBV25-1 and TRBJ2-1, the full variable domain is EADIYQTPRYLVIGTGKKITLECSQTMGHDKMYWYQQDPGMELHLIHYSYGVNSTEKGDLSSESTVSRIRTEHFPLTLESARPSHTSQYLCASTKARDRGPNEQFFGPGTRLTVL.

There are a few counts of this clonotype. The CDR3 spells CASSLARRTSGRQFF. CDR3 in DNA: TGTGCCAGCAGCTTAGCTCGGAGGACTAGCGGGAGGCAGTTCTTC. The genes are TRBV11-2 and TRBJ2-1; 13 nucleotides agree with TRBD2. CDR1 is SGHAT and CDR2 is FQNNGV in the germline V gene. The length of the CDR3 is 15 residues. V was clipped by 1 base and J by 12 bases; unmatched bases: 6.

This clonotype appeared a few times. The V call is TRBV7-2, the J call TRBJ1-2; a weak D match, TRBD1 (6 bases). Germline V gene data show CDR1 as SGHTA and CDR2 as FQGNSA. The CDR3 is 16 amino acids. The ends were cut back, 0 bases at V and 4 bases at J, with 15 bases in the middle. As DNA, the CDR3 is TGTGCCAGCAGCTTAGCCTCGACAGGCGATTCCTATGGCTACACCTTC. It encodes CASSLASTGDSYGYTF. The full variable domain, completed using reference TRBV7-2 and TRBJ1-2, is GAGVSQSPSNKVTEKGKDVELRCDPISGHTALYWYRQSLGQGLEFLIYFQGNSAPDKSGLPSDRFSAERTGGSVSTLTIQRTQQEDSAVYLCASSLASTGDSYGYTFGSGTRLTVV.

This chain uses TRBV7-6 with TRBJ2-1; 12 nucleotides align to TRBD2. Germline CDR1 SGHVS, CDR2 FNYEAQ. J lost 1 base, V lost 5 bases, and 6 bases had no gene match. The CDR3 extends over 17 amino acids. The CDR3, as DNA: TGTGCCAGCAGCCAGACTAGCGGGAGTGGTTCCTACAATGAGCAGTTCTTC. It codes for CASSQTSGSGSYNEQFF.

The rearrangement joins TRBV3-1 to TRBJ1-6; D gene ambiguous. V shed 0 bases and J shed 14 bases, with 8 bases lying between them. Germline assignment: CDR1 LGHDT and CDR2 YNNKEL (reference sequence). There are 12 residues in the CDR3. The CDR3 reads CASSQDDVALHF. In nucleotides, the CDR3 is TGTGCCAGCAGCCAAGATGATGTGGCCCTCCACTTT.